Described below is a single TCR beta chain sequence and its context. These data belong to a study of blood T cell repertoires in COVID-19. This CDR3 comprises 18 residues. Germline V gene sequence: CDR1 LNHNV, CDR2 YYDKDF (reference sequence). V dropped 0 bases and J dropped 4; count of bases not matched to a gene: 10. Some clones are missing from TCRdb's copy, which holds only in-frame ones; the method was immunoSEQ multiplex PCR. Of about 190,000 clones listed, about 81% are singletons. The sequencing input was peripheral blood. The chain joins TRBV15 to TRBJ2-2, with TRBD2 matching over 8 bases. This TCR was sampled from a woman over 75 with COVID-19, enrolled during active disease. The CDR3 spells CATSRDFIAGGGTGELFF. In DNA, the CDR3 is TGTGCCACCAGCAGAGATTTCATTGCGGGAGGAGGCACCGGGGAGCTGTTTTTT.